This T cell receptor (beta chain) originates from a study of a mutant IDH1 vaccine in newly diagnosed glioma. Study-level background: The start of vaccination came 4-6 weeks after radiotherapy alone, or with temozolomide cycles. Therapy received beforehand was radiotherapy, temozolomide, or both, with most patients given both. Whole-study findings and limits: A vaccine-induced immune response developed in 93.3% of the patients.

As for time point: week 23, last vaccination. The study gave 300 ug of mutant IDH1 20-mer peptide per vaccine dose, with topical imiquimod. On this clone itself: Its cognate antigen is unknown.

Measured with immunoSEQ multiplex PCR; TCRdb has only the in-frame clones, and not every one. The sample has about 86,000 clones, 65% to 90% seen once. Germline-derived CDR1 and CDR2 are SNHLY and FYNNEI. With V trimmed by 1 base and J by 4 bases, 4 bases remained unmatched. This CDR3 comprises 14 residues. This clonotype was sampled from a man aged 25 to 45 with glioma. Some clones in this sample may be carry-over from other donors' samples. This material consisted of PBMCs, taken from a glioma patient whose treatment included an IDH1 peptide vaccine. This rearrangement joins TRBV2 to TRBJ2-7, with 7 bases fitting TRBD2. DNA for the CDR3: TGTGCCAGCAGTGAAGGGCGGGGGAGGTACGAGCAGTACTTC. This codes for CASSEGRGRYEQYF. The whole variable domain, remainder taken from reference TRBV2 and TRBJ2-7, is EPEVTQTPSHQVTQMGQEVILRCVPISNHLYFYWYRQILGQKVEFLVSFYNNEISEKSEIFDDQFSVERPDGSNFTLKIRSTKLEDSAMYFCASSEGRGRYEQYFGPGTRLTVT.